A single sample gave rise to the 24 T cell receptor beta chains below, sequenced in a study of blood T cells in healthy people across ages. The use of a sample-barcoded 5' primer and a J-beta primer mix characterized a second PCR of about 6 to 11 cycles. In TCRdb, the 5' RACE reads were re-called with MiXCR into one record per CDR3 protein. The sample includes 800,000 or so distinct CDR3 sequences, 20% to 25% of them seen just once. These data were also reused for a study on T cells of mothers and their children.

The material sequenced was blood. Receptors originate from a boy younger than 18 in good health.

This chain links TRBV28 with TRBJ1-2, with TRBD1 identical over 10 bases. Trimming at V came to 4 bases and at J to 7 bases, leaving 9 bases not matched to a gene. The CDR3 spans 15 residues. Germline V gene data show CDR1 as MDHEN and CDR2 as SYDVKM. The CDR3 nucleotides are TGTGCCAGCAGTTCCTCGGACAGGGGGTGGAGTGGCTACACCTTC. Its translation: CASSSSDRGWSGYTF.

This clonotype appeared a few times. CDR3 region: CASRSGTYSYEQYF. The CDR3 DNA follows: TGTGCCAGCAGATCCGGGACATACTCCTACGAGCAGTACTTC. V gene TRBV6-5 combines with J gene TRBJ2-7; maybe TRBD1 (6 bases). Trimming pared 6 bases from V and 0 bases from J, leaving 12 bases between. Germline loops: CDR1 MNHEY, CDR2 SVGAGI. There are 14 residues in the CDR3.

The V and J genes are TRBV27 and TRBJ2-1, with D perhaps TRBD1 or TRBD2 (6 bases each). Trimming pared 7 bases from V and 8 bases from J, leaving 18 bases between. This CDR3 comprises 14 residues. Germline values: CDR1 MNHEY, CDR2 SMNVEV (reference sequence). For the CDR3, the DNA is TGTGCCAGCACCACCTGGGGTGGGGGGCATGAGCAGTTCTTC. This codes for CASTTWGGGHEQFF.

V usage is TRBV5-1 and J usage is TRBJ2-7; tentative D call: TRBD2 (5 bases). Looked up from germline, CDR1 is SGHRS and CDR2 is YFSETQ. Trimming took 4 bases from V and 4 from J, leaving 15 bases between them. This CDR3 contains 14 residues. The CDR3, as DNA: TGCGCCAGCAGCCCACAAATCGCGGGTTACGAGCAGTACTTC. This codes for CASSPQIAGYEQYF.

This clonotype was seen a handful of times. This rearrangement joins TRBV3-1 to TRBJ2-7, with D unclear. Deletions cut 0 bases from V and 6 bases from J, with 18 bases between. The CDR3 has 16 residues. Germline V lookup: CDR1 LGHDT, CDR2 YNNKEL (reference sequence). The DNA for the CDR3 is TGTGCCAGCAGCCAAGATTTACCGAGACACACCTCCGAGCAGTACTTC. It encodes CASSQDLPRHTSEQYF.

This clonotype was recorded a few times. The V call is TRBV12-3 or TRBV12-4, the J call TRBJ1-6; weak D call: TRBD1 (5 bases). The CDR3 length is 14 residues. V was shortened by 6 bases and J by 7 bases, with 13 bases between the two germline ends. DNA for the CDR3: TGTGCCAGCAGACCCAGGGTGGGCAATTCACCCCTCCACTTT. It is translated as CASRPRVGNSPLHF.

Details on this clonotype: One end of the junction varies from germline; a read error may be responsible. The CDR3: CAISDLRSSLPGVFF. CDR3 DNA sequence: TGTGCCATCAGTGATTTGAGAAGCTCCCTGCCGGGAGTGTTCTTC. The V call is TRBV10-3, the J call TRBJ2-5, with TRBD2 as a possible D gene (6 bases). This CDR3 is 15 amino acids long. Germline V gene data show CDR1 as ENHRY and CDR2 as SYGVKD.

This clonotype was detected only a few times. The rearrangement uses TRBV6-4 and TRBJ1-2; D is possibly TRBD1 (6 bases). Deletions cut 4 bases from V and 3 bases from J, with 12 bases between. The CDR3 is 14 residues long. Germline assignment: CDR1 MRHNA and CDR2 SNTAGT. CDR3 in amino acids: CASSAQGIYYGYTF. The CDR3, as DNA: TGTGCCAGCAGTGCTCAGGGGATATACTATGGCTACACCTTC.

The chain employs TRBV20-1 and TRBJ2-5; the D gene is possibly TRBD2 (6 bases). CDR3 size: 12 residues. In germline, CDR1 is DFQATT, CDR2 SNEGSKA (reference sequence). The CDR3 spells CRAISGQETQYF. CDR3 in DNA: TGCAGGGCGATTAGCGGCCAAGAGACCCAGTACTTC.

The DNA of the CDR3 is TGTGCCACCAGCAGAGGAGGGTCAAGGACGTCGGAGACCCAGTACTTC. This gives the protein CATSRGGSRTSETQYF. J is TRBJ2-5 and V is TRBV15, with a tentative D call TRBD2 (5 bases). The CDR3 is made up of 16 amino acids. Germline values: CDR1 LNHNV, CDR2 YYDKDF (reference sequence). V lost 1 base to trimming and J lost 5 bases, with 17 bases between them.

This chain joins TRBV6-1 and TRBJ2-3, with 12 nucleotides matching TRBD2. V lost 2 bases and J lost 3; bases outside the gene matches: 3. Germline values: CDR1 MNHNS, CDR2 SASEGT. This CDR3 has 16 amino acids. CDR3 residues: CASSEWLAGGTDTQYF. The CDR3 DNA sequence: TGTGCCAGCAGTGAATGGCTAGCGGGGGGGACAGATACGCAGTATTTT.

This clonotype was counted ten times or more. The chain joins TRBV19 to TRBJ2-5, with D possibly matching TRBD2 (5 bases). The ends were cut back, 4 bases at V and 2 bases at J, with 14 bases in the middle. This CDR3 is 15 amino acids long. Germline assignment: CDR1 LNHDA and CDR2 SQIVND (reference sequence). As DNA, the CDR3 is TGTGCCAGTAGTAACCCCGGGAATATTCAAGAGACCCAGTACTTC. Amino acid sequence: CASSNPGNIQETQYF.

This clonotype turned up a few times. The chain is built from TRBV5-1 and TRBJ2-5, with D possibly matching TRBD2 (6 bases). V dropped 0 bases and J dropped 2 bases, with 14 bases sitting between them. This CDR3 has 16 amino acids. CDR1 SGHRS and CDR2 YFSETQ come from the germline V gene. The CDR3 nucleotides are TGCGCCAGCAGCTTGGATCTTAGCGGAAGTCAAGAGACCCAGTACTTC. Protein product: CASSLDLSGSQETQYF.

J is TRBJ2-2 and V is TRBV9, with D perhaps matching TRBD1 (6 bases). Germline CDR1 is SGDLS and CDR2 is YYNGEE. V was trimmed by 3 bases and J by 6 bases, leaving 9 bases between them. The CDR3 loop spans 13 amino acids. CDR3 in amino acids: CASSGQVSGELFF. The CDR3 DNA is TGTGCCAGCAGCGGACAGGTATCCGGGGAGCTGTTTTTT.

In its sample, this clonotype was seen once. The chain carries TRBV6-1 and TRBJ2-5, with TRBD1 as a possible D gene (5 bases). The DNA end is a closer match to TRBJ2-7, so the J assignment may be wrong. Germline lookup yields CDR1 MNHNS and CDR2 SASEGT. This CDR3 region has 15 residues. CDR3 in DNA: TGTGCCAGCAGTGATTTCCAGGGCCCGTCCTACGAGCAGTACTTC. It yields the protein CASSDFQGPSYEQYF.

This clonotype was observed a handful of times. The CDR3 loop is CASSRGQGGSEAFF. The DNA of the CDR3 is TGTGCCAGCAGTAGAGGACAGGGAGGATCTGAAGCTTTCTTT. V gene TRBV6-5 combines with J gene TRBJ1-1, with 8 nucleotides matching TRBD1. Trimming cost V 5 bases and J 6 bases; bases outside gene matches: 8. From germline, CDR1 is MNHEY and CDR2 SVGAGI. CDR3 length: 14 amino acids.

The chain has TRBV24-1 and TRBJ2-1; maybe TRBD1 (5 bases). The CDR3 length is 16 residues. Trimming removed 3 bases at V and 0 bases at J, with 11 bases between. Per germline, CDR1 KGHDR and CDR2 SFDVKD. This CDR3 reads CATSDKGRGSYNEQFF. As DNA, the CDR3 is TGTGCCACCAGTGATAAGGGTAGGGGCTCCTACAATGAGCAGTTCTTC.

There are a few counts of this clonotype. This rearrangement joins TRBV28 to TRBJ2-5; 10 nucleotides align to TRBD2. Per germline, CDR1 MDHEN and CDR2 SYDVKM. CDR3 length equals 14 residues. V trimming: 7 bases; J trimming: 5 bases; junction bases outside the gene matches: 7. The DNA of the CDR3 is TGTGCCAGCATACTAGCGGGGTCCGGGGAGACCCAGTACTTC. Encoded protein: CASILAGSGETQYF.

This chain uses TRBV7-2 with TRBJ2-5, with TRBD1 identical over 7 bases. The CDR3 contains 16 residues. Germline V lookup: CDR1 SGHTA, CDR2 FQGNSA. Trimming at V came to 5 bases and at J to 4 bases, leaving 13 bases not matched to a gene. The CDR3 DNA reads TGTGCCAGCAGCCGGGGTTTGAGACAGGGTTTAGAGACCCAGTACTTC. Translation gives CASSRGLRQGLETQYF. The full variable domain, with the rest looked up from reference TRBV7-2 and TRBJ2-5, is GAGVSQSPSNKVTEKGKDVELRCDPISGHTALYWYRQSLGQGLEFLIYFQGNSAPDKSGLPSDRFSAERTGGSVSTLTIQRTQQEDSAVYLCASSRGLRQGLETQYFGPGTRLLVL.

The V call is TRBV10-3, the J call TRBJ2-5; TRBD1 agrees at 9 bases. This CDR3 has 16 amino acids. Per germline, CDR1 ENHRY and CDR2 SYGVKD. J gave up 0 bases and V 4 bases, and 6 bases lay outside the gene matches. The DNA of the CDR3 is TGTGCCATCAGTGTAAAGGACAGGGGAAACCAAGAGACCCAGTACTTC. It is translated as CAISVKDRGNQETQYF.

This clonotype has a handful of counts. The chain employs TRBV11-2 and TRBJ2-7; D is uncertain. This CDR3 region has 16 residues. CDR1 SGHAT and CDR2 FQNNGV come from the germline V gene. V was cut by 5 bases and J by 0 bases, with 17 bases left in between. This CDR3 reads CASSPRPRPSSYEQYF. CDR3 in DNA: TGTGCCAGCAGCCCCCGTCCTCGTCCTAGCTCCTACGAGCAGTACTTC.

This clonotype was observed a handful of times. The chain recombines TRBV20-1 with TRBJ2-5, with 10 bases aligning to TRBD2. Germline V gene sequence: CDR1 DFQATT, CDR2 SNEGSKA (reference sequence). CDR3 length: 14 amino acids. The junction had 5 bases not matched to a gene; V was cut back by 3 bases and J by 4 bases. Here the CDR3 DNA reads TGCAGTGCTAGCCCTAGCGGGAGCGCAGAGACCCAGTACTTC. Residues: CSASPSGSAETQYF.

The table lists this clonotype with a few counts. The chain joins TRBV7-8 to TRBJ2-1, with D hard to call. Deletions cut 2 bases from V and 0 bases from J, with 14 bases between. The CDR3 consists of 17 residues. The germline CDR1 and CDR2 sequences are SGHVS and FQNEAQ. CDR3 coding DNA: TGTGCCAGCAGCTTAATCGAAAGGATGGGCTCCTACAATGAGCAGTTCTTC. Amino acids: CASSLIERMGSYNEQFF.

This clonotype has only a few counts. The chain joins TRBV29-1 to TRBJ2-1; 9 positions agree with TRBD2. Per the germline V gene, CDR1 is SQVTM and CDR2 is ANQGSEA. J gave up 4 bases and V 5 bases, and 9 bases lay outside the gene matches. CDR3 size: 15 residues. CDR3 in DNA: TGCAGCGTTAAAGCCGCGACTAGCGGATACAATGAGCAGTTCTTC. As protein: CSVKAATSGYNEQFF.